The 11 T cell receptor beta chains reported below all come from one sample, sequenced in a study of blood T cell repertoires in COVID-19. The repertoire was sequenced with immunoSEQ multiplex PCR; TCRdb's copy has only in-frame clones and lacks some. The sample lists over 200,000 clones; 75% to 90% were seen once. Sequencing was done on a sample of peripheral blood. These receptors were obtained from a man aged 25 to 40 with COVID-19, enrolled during active disease.

This sequence joins TRBV4-1 and TRBJ1-2; 7 positions match TRBD1. With V trimmed by 0 bases and J by 7 bases, 11 bases remained unmatched. The CDR3 has 16 amino acids. In germline, CDR1 is MGHRA, CDR2 YSYEKL. The CDR3 loop reads CASSQEPQGRRGGYTF. CDR3 bases: TGCGCCAGCAGCCAAGAACCACAGGGGAGAAGGGGTGGCTACACCTTC.

This rearrangement joins TRBV18 to TRBJ1-3; no clear D. Germline CDR1 KGHSH, CDR2 LQKENI. This CDR3 has 16 residues. The germline V and J ends were trimmed by 0 bases and 0 bases, with 9 bases remaining between them. The CDR3 sequence: CASSPPLGSSGNTIYF. The CDR3 DNA follows: TGTGCCAGCTCACCACCGCTGGGCTCCTCTGGAAACACCATATATTTT. The full variable domain, its missing parts supplied by reference TRBV18 and TRBJ1-3, is NAGVMQNPRHLVRRRGQEARLRCSPMKGHSHVYWYRQLPEEGLKFMVYLQKENIIDESGMPKERFSAEFPKEGPSILRIQQVVRGDSAAYFCASSPPLGSSGNTIYFGEGSWLTVV.

V and J are TRBV5-6 and TRBJ1-5, with 7 nucleotides matching TRBD1. Germline CDR1 and CDR2: SGHDT and YYEEEE. V was clipped by 3 bases and J by 0 bases; unmatched bases: 9. The length of the CDR3 is 17 residues. The CDR3 reads CASSYRGLRDSNQPQHF. The CDR3 DNA reads TGTGCCAGCAGCTACAGGGGTCTCAGGGATAGCAATCAGCCCCAGCATTTT.

V is TRBV6-6 and J is TRBJ1-5; 7 bases agree with TRBD1. Germline trimming cut 4 bases from V and 7 bases from J; bases unmatched to any gene: 7. CDR3 length equals 14 residues. CDR1 and CDR2 (germline): MNHNY, SVGAGI (reference sequence). The CDR3 region has the DNA TGTGCCAGCAGTTCCACAGGGGCAAACCAGCCCCAGCATTTT. This sequence encodes CASSSTGANQPQHF.

The chain employs TRBV19 and TRBJ1-1, with D perhaps TRBD1 (6 bases). The germline gives CDR1 LNHDA, CDR2 SQIVND (reference sequence). V lost 8 bases and J lost 5, with 12 bases in between. The CDR3 length is 12 residues. The CDR3 is CASGDRGTEAFF. The CDR3 bases are TGTGCCAGTGGAGATAGGGGGACTGAAGCTTTCTTT.

The J gene is TRBJ1-2, the V gene TRBV3-1 (or the pseudogene TRBV3-2); D may be TRBD1 (6 bases). This CDR3 spans 16 amino acids. Germline V gene sequence: CDR1 LGHDT, CDR2 YNNKEL (reference sequence). Trimming stripped 1 base from V and 4 bases from J, with 16 bases between. CDR3 protein: CASSQGAGGEGYGYTF. CDR3 in DNA: TGTGCCAGCAGCCAAGGGGCGGGGGGCGAGGGCTATGGCTACACCTTC.

This chain connects TRBV3-1 (or the pseudogene TRBV3-2) to TRBJ1-6; 10 nucleotides line up with TRBD1. From germline, CDR1 is LGHDT and CDR2 YNNKEL (reference sequence). J was trimmed by 5 bases and V by 6 bases; bases with no gene match: 7. The CDR3 covers 16 residues. CDR3 coding DNA: TGTGCCAGCAGACTGGGGACAGGGGATAATAATTCACCCCTCCACTTT. This gives the protein CASRLGTGDNNSPLHF.

The V call is TRBV18, the J call TRBJ1-2; the D gene is possibly TRBD1 (6 bases). The V end was cut by 2 bases, the J end by 4 bases, with 17 bases between. Germline CDR1 is KGHSH and CDR2 is LQKENI. This CDR3 is built from 16 residues. CDR3 coding DNA: TGTGCCAGCTCACCAAGAGAACAGGGCCTGAGCTATGGCTACACCTTC. Protein: CASSPREQGLSYGYTF. The full variable domain, completed using reference TRBV18 and TRBJ1-2, is NAGVMQNPRHLVRRRGQEARLRCSPMKGHSHVYWYRQLPEEGLKFMVYLQKENIIDESGMPKERFSAEFPKEGPSILRIQQVVRGDSAAYFCASSPREQGLSYGYTFGSGTRLTVV.

J is TRBJ2-2 and V is TRBV9, with TRBD2 matching over 9 bases. From germline, CDR1 is SGDLS and CDR2 YYNGEE. The J segment lost 3 bases and the V segment lost 4 bases, leaving 7 bases of the junction unmatched. The CDR3 covers 16 residues. CDR3 sequence reads: CASSPAGGRDTGELFF. CDR3 nucleotides: TGTGCCAGCAGCCCAGCGGGGGGCCGGGACACCGGGGAGCTGTTTTTT.

The rearrangement uses TRBV27 and TRBJ1-6; 7 bases are shared with TRBD1. Unmatched junction bases numbered 7, after V lost 3 bases and J lost 8 bases. This CDR3 spans 15 amino acids. The V gene's germline CDR1 is MNHEY and CDR2 SMNVEV (reference sequence). For the CDR3, the DNA is TGTGCCAGCAGTTTCTGGGACAGCTTCCATTCACCCCTCCACTTT. It specifies CASSFWDSFHSPLHF.

The chain employs TRBV2 and TRBJ2-3, with 7 positions matching TRBD1. The CDR3 runs 13 residues. After removal of 6 bases from V and 4 bases from J, the junction contained 4 bases not matched to a gene. Germline CDR1 is SNHLY and CDR2 is FYNNEI. In nucleotides, the CDR3 is TGTGCCAGCAGCATAGACAGGGCAGATACGCAGTATTTT. This codes for CASSIDRADTQYF. Together with reference TRBV2 and TRBJ2-3, the CDR3 gives the full variable domain: EPEVTQTPSHQVTQMGQEVILRCVPISNHLYFYWYRQILGQKVEFLVSFYNNEISEKSEIFDDQFSVERPDGSNFTLKIRSTKLEDSAMYFCASSIDRADTQYFGPGTRLTVL.